This passage covers 24 T cell receptor beta chains from one sample sequenced in a study of blood T cell repertoires in COVID-19. Produced via immunoSEQ multiplex PCR; TCRdb's table is partial and in-frame only. There are about 220,000 clones in the sample; around 83% occur only once, and 7% to 10% lies in the top ten. The sequencing input was peripheral blood. These receptors all stem from a woman aged 45 to 65 with acute or convalescent COVID-19.

V gene TRBV5-1 combines with J gene TRBJ2-5; 7 positions agree with TRBD1. The germline V gene encodes CDR1 SGHRS and CDR2 YFSETQ. Unmatched junction bases numbered 6, after V lost 6 bases and J lost 1 base. The CDR3 is 14 residues long. Written as DNA, the CDR3 is TGCGCCAGCACCCCCTGGACAGGCCAAGAGACCCAGTACTTC. Amino acid sequence: CASTPWTGQETQYF. The whole variable domain, filled in from reference TRBV5-1 and TRBJ2-5, reads KAGVTQTPRYLIKTRGQQVTLSCSPISGHRSVSWYQQTPGQGLQFLFEYFSETQRNKGNFPGRFSGRQFSNSRSEMNVSTLELGDSALYLCASTPWTGQETQYFGPGTRLLVL.

V and J are TRBV11-2 and TRBJ1-2; maybe TRBD1 (5 bases). Germline CDR1 SGHAT, CDR2 FQNNGV. Trimming took off 2 bases at V and 8 bases at J, with 15 bases between the two ends. The CDR3 is 14 amino acids. The CDR3 region is CASSLNQGAGGYTF. DNA of the CDR3: TGTGCCAGCAGCTTAAATCAGGGAGCGGGAGGCTACACCTTC. The full variable domain, its missing parts supplied by reference TRBV11-2 and TRBJ1-2, is EAGVAQSPRYKIIEKRQSVAFWCNPISGHATLYWYQQILGQGPKLLIQFQNNGVVDDSQLPKDRFSAERLKGVDSTLKIQPAKLEDSAVYLCASSLNQGAGGYTFGSGTRLTVV.

The chain joins TRBV6-1 to TRBJ2-3; no reliable D call. The CDR3 runs to 13 residues. Germline loops: CDR1 MNHNS, CDR2 SASEGT. The ends were cut back, 0 bases at V and 3 bases at J, with 4 bases in the middle. CDR3 DNA sequence: TGTGCCAGCAGTGAAGCCACTACAGATACGCAGTATTTT. Encoded protein: CASSEATTDTQYF.

This clone was picked up one time. This rearrangement joins TRBV5-4 to TRBJ2-5, with 9 bases lining up with TRBD1. Germline values: CDR1 SGHNT, CDR2 YYREEE (reference sequence). This CDR3 spans 18 amino acids. J gave up 4 bases and V 5 bases, and 18 bases lay outside the gene matches. CDR3 DNA: TGTGCCAGCAGACCCTCACAGGGGGCAGGGGGACGGGGAGAGACCCAGTACTTC. Its translation: CASRPSQGAGGRGETQYF.

The rearrangement uses TRBV5-1 and TRBJ2-7; 8 bases map to TRBD2. This CDR3 is built from 15 residues. Trimming took 0 bases from V and 7 from J; bases not matched to a gene: 9. Germline V gives CDR1 SGHRS, CDR2 YFSETQ. This CDR3 reads CASSLATGGPREQYF. CDR3 bases: TGCGCCAGCAGCTTGGCGACGGGAGGGCCTCGGGAGCAGTACTTC.

V is TRBV28 and J is TRBJ1-2; 10 nucleotides line up with TRBD1. The ends lost 4 bases at V and 9 bases at J; junction bases unmatched: 8. Germline V gene lookup returns CDR1 MDHEN and CDR2 SYDVKM. The CDR3 is made up of 14 amino acids. This chain's CDR3 is CASSSGTGDSRYTF. For the CDR3, the DNA is TGTGCCAGCAGTTCCGGGACAGGGGATTCTCGCTACACCTTC.

V usage is TRBV2 and J usage is TRBJ2-1, with TRBD2 identical over 10 bases. The J segment lost 4 bases and the V segment lost 6 bases, leaving 6 bases of the junction unmatched. Germline CDR1 SNHLY, CDR2 FYNNEI. The CDR3 contains 15 residues. Written as DNA, the CDR3 is TGTGCCAGCAGAACCGGGACTAGCGATTACAATGAGCAGTTCTTC. Its translation: CASRTGTSDYNEQFF.

The chain carries TRBV30 and TRBJ2-7, with D maybe TRBD2 (7 bases). The V gene's germline CDR1 is GTSNPN and CDR2 SVGIG (reference sequence). V was trimmed by 2 bases and J by 4 bases, leaving 12 bases between them. CDR3 length: 13 residues. The CDR3 reads CAWSPGGVYEQYF. CDR3 sequence (DNA): TGTGCCTGGAGTCCGGGGGGCGTATACGAGCAGTACTTC.

The V gene is TRBV12-3 or TRBV12-4, the J gene TRBJ1-1; tentative D call: TRBD1 (5 bases). This CDR3 comprises 13 residues. The V end lost 5 bases, the J end lost 2 bases, and 9 bases lay between the germline ends. CDR3 coding DNA: TGTGCCAGCAGTAAGCGGGACAACACTGAAGCTTTCTTT. It is translated as CASSKRDNTEAFF.

With regard to this clone: Different DNA sequences within this sample yield the same CDR3. The chain recombines TRBV19 with TRBJ1-2; weak D call: TRBD1 (6 bases). Germline loops: CDR1 LNHDA, CDR2 SQIVND (reference sequence). The CDR3 loop spans 16 amino acids. The V gene lost 5 bases and the J gene lost 0 bases, with 16 bases spanning the gap. Here the CDR3 DNA reads TGTGCCAGTAGTCAGGGACAACTTAGGGCTAACTATGGCTACACCTTC. Residues: CASSQGQLRANYGYTF.

On this clone itself: A read error may account for a junction end that differs from germline. The rearrangement links TRBV7-7 to TRBJ2-7, with a tentative D call TRBD1 (6 bases). The CDR3 is made up of 13 amino acids. Looked up from germline, CDR1 is SSHAT and CDR2 is FNYEAQ (reference sequence). CDR3 sequence: CASSAQVQGEQYF. CDR3 sequence (DNA): TGTGCTAGCAGCGCCCAGGTTCAGGGGGAGCAGTACTTC. Combining the CDR3 with reference TRBV7-7 and TRBJ2-7 gives the whole variable domain GAGVSQSPRYKVTKRGQDVTLRCDPISSHATLYWYQQALGQGPEFLTYFNYEAQPDKSGLPSDRFSAERPEGSISTLTIQRTEQRDSAMYRCASSAQVQGEQYFGPGTRLTVT.

The gene calls are TRBV24-1 and TRBJ1-2, with D uncertain. Germline V gene data show CDR1 as KGHDR and CDR2 as SFDVKD. The V end lost 4 bases, the J end lost 2 bases, and 13 bases lay between the germline ends. This CDR3 spans 15 amino acids. The CDR3 here is CATSDPAEENYGYTF. The CDR3 bases are TGTGCCACCAGTGACCCCGCAGAGGAAAACTATGGCTACACCTTC.

The genes are TRBV5-6 and TRBJ1-5; 10 bases are shared with TRBD1. The V gene's germline CDR1 is SGHDT and CDR2 YYEEEE. Trimming removed 3 bases from V and 7 bases from J; junction bases left unmatched: 7. This CDR3 spans 15 amino acids. Written as DNA, the CDR3 is TGTGCCAGCAGCTCGACAGGGGGCTCGAGGCAGCCCCAGCATTTT. Translating it yields CASSSTGGSRQPQHF.

The chain couples TRBV5-8 to TRBJ1-4; D unresolved. The V end was cut by 3 bases, the J end by 4 bases, with 13 bases between. Germline-derived CDR1 and CDR2 are SGHTS and YDEGEE. The CDR3 runs to 15 residues. The CDR3 sequence: CASSSDTLLNEKLFF. CDR3 bases: TGTGCCAGCAGCTCAGACACACTCCTTAATGAAAAACTGTTTTTT.

The chain links TRBV2 to TRBJ2-2; TRBD2 matches at 9 bases. The trim removed 5 bases at V and 1 base at J, leaving 8 bases unmatched. Per the germline V gene, CDR1 is SNHLY and CDR2 is FYNNEI. This CDR3 contains 17 residues. This chain's CDR3 is CASSSGLAGLNTGELFF. For the CDR3, the DNA is TGTGCCAGCAGTTCCGGCCTAGCGGGGCTGAACACCGGGGAGCTGTTTTTT.

The chain carries TRBV12-3 or TRBV12-4 and TRBJ2-7; 10 nucleotides match TRBD1. CDR3 length equals 13 residues. Trimming took 6 bases from V and 5 from J; bases not matched to a gene: 4. The CDR3 here is CASRKTGGNEQYF. In DNA form, the CDR3 reads TGTGCCAGCAGAAAGACAGGGGGCAACGAGCAGTACTTC.

The sample holds many counts of this clone. The CDR3 sequence: CASSLSGEQFF. CDR3 sequence (DNA): TGCGCCAGCAGCTTGTCGGGGGAGCAGTTCTTC. The chain combines TRBV5-1 with TRBJ2-1, with D perhaps TRBD2 (5 bases). The CDR3 is 11 amino acids. Trimming removed 1 base at V and 10 bases at J, with 6 bases between. Germline-derived CDR1 and CDR2 are SGHRS and YFSETQ.

The chain has TRBV5-4 and TRBJ1-2; D is unclear. Germline-derived CDR1 and CDR2 are SGHNT and YYREEE (reference sequence). Trimming removed 4 bases at V and 3 bases at J, with 10 bases between. This CDR3 spans 13 amino acids. CDR3 coding DNA: TGTGCCAGCAGCGACGGCGGAGACTATGGCTACACCTTC. Translating it yields CASSDGGDYGYTF.

This clone came up a few times. The chain carries TRBV24-1 and TRBJ2-3; TRBD2 is a possible D gene (6 bases). V lost 3 bases to trimming and J lost 5 bases, with 17 bases between them. CDR3 length: 16 residues. Per the germline V gene, CDR1 is KGHDR and CDR2 is SFDVKD. The CDR3 protein is CATSDPRQLEGDTQYF. Here the CDR3 DNA reads TGTGCCACCAGTGATCCCCGACAGCTGGAGGGAGATACGCAGTATTTT.

The chain uses TRBV7-8 and TRBJ1-2, with 9 bases fitting TRBD1. V shed 5 bases, J shed 7 bases, and the junction held 5 bases outside the gene matches. This CDR3 has 13 amino acids. Germline V gives CDR1 SGHVS, CDR2 FQNEAQ. CDR3 region: CASSPDRGGGYTF. In nucleotides, the CDR3 is TGTGCCAGCAGCCCGGACAGGGGAGGTGGCTACACCTTC.

The V call is TRBV11-2, the J call TRBJ2-1, with 9 bases lining up with TRBD1. CDR1 is SGHAT and CDR2 is FQNNGV in the germline V gene. The CDR3 is made up of 16 amino acids. J was trimmed by 7 bases and V by 5 bases; bases with no gene match: 12. CDR3 coding DNA: TGTGCCAGCAGCCGCCCCACAGGGGGCGTTTTGAATGAGCAGTTCTTC. It yields the protein CASSRPTGGVLNEQFF.

This chain uses TRBV12-5 with TRBJ2-7, with D possibly TRBD1 on 7 matching bases. Trimming shortened V by 1 base and J by 6 bases, and 13 bases separated the two germline ends. The CDR3 totals 14 residues. The germline V gene has CDR1 LGHNT and CDR2 FRNRAP. CDR3 amino acids: CASGLGQGGAEQYF. The CDR3 DNA reads TGTGCTAGTGGTTTGGGGCAGGGGGGCGCCGAGCAGTACTTC. The complete variable domain, with remaining parts taken from reference TRBV12-5 and TRBJ2-7, reads DARVTQTPRHKVTEMGQEVTMRCQPILGHNTVFWYRQTMMQGLELLAYFRNRAPLDDSGMPKDRFSAEMPDATLATLKIQPSEPRDSAVYFCASGLGQGGAEQYFGPGTRLTVT.

The chain combines TRBV13 with TRBJ2-2; possibly TRBD2 for D (5 bases). The germline CDR1 and CDR2 sequences are PRHDT and FYEKMQ (reference sequence). V was shortened by 1 base and J by 3 bases, with 12 bases between the two germline ends. The CDR3 consists of 16 residues. The CDR3 sequence is CASSLDQRLYTGELFF. The CDR3 DNA reads TGTGCCAGCAGCTTAGACCAACGACTATACACCGGGGAGCTGTTTTTT.

This rearrangement joins TRBV5-1 to TRBJ1-1; perhaps TRBD1 as D (5 bases). The length of the CDR3 is 14 residues. Germline V CDR1 and CDR2: SGHRS, YFSETQ. Trimming took off 2 bases at V and 1 base at J, with 9 bases between the two ends. CDR3: CASSLRQPNTEAFF. As DNA, the CDR3 is TGCGCCAGCAGCTTACGACAGCCGAACACTGAAGCTTTCTTT.